This TCR beta chain is drawn from a study of T cell responses to AZD1222 COVID-19 vaccine. Unmatched junction bases numbered 0, after V lost 0 bases and J lost 2 bases. This CDR3 contains 16 residues. The germline CDR1 and CDR2 sequences are SEHNR and FQNEAQ (reference sequence). To note about this clone: Antigen: not known. The same CDR3 also results from other DNA sequences found in this sample.

Study conclusions and caveats: In a largely white British group with more females than males, clonal diversity was possibly underestimated. There were vaccine-associated CD4 TCRs across spike, dominant at 160-218 and 743-854. Targeting of unmutated variant regions was reportedly seen in nearly half of spike-specific TCRs. The breadth and depth of Spike-specific TCRs increased once two AZD1222 doses had been given.

Profiled with immunoSEQ multiplex PCR; TCRdb holds only in-frame clones, not every one. The table shows about 120,000 clones, with around 91% occurring only once. V and J are TRBV7-9 and TRBJ2-1; the match to TRBD2 covers 11 bases. This sequence originates from an adult in good health. The material sequenced was peripheral blood, taken on day 0 of AZD1222 vaccination. The CDR3 spells CASSLALAGAYNEQFF. DNA of the CDR3: TGTGCCAGCAGCTTAGCACTAGCGGGGGCCTACAATGAGCAGTTCTTC.